This T cell receptor beta chain is drawn from a study of neurological immune-mediated disorders. The unsorted libraries were made from 2 million PBMCs kept at -80 C. The CDR3 totals 17 residues. V lost 6 bases to trimming and J lost 2 bases; unmatched junction nucleotides: 16. Germline assignment: CDR1 DFQATT and CDR2 SNEGSKA (reference sequence). Template-switch 5'RACE cDNA synthesis added a 10-nucleotide unique molecular identifier. Every sequencing run generated over 160 million TCR-beta sequences from 15-18 subjects. TCRdb fed the 5' RACE reads into MiXCR, producing one record per CDR3 protein. The sample carries around 30,000 distinct CDR3 sequences, more than 10% recorded once. This clonotype came up many times. Its antigen is unknown. Study-wide results and limits: While HTLV-1-associated myelopathy showed the greatest TCR clonal expansion, multiple sclerosis showed the least, falling below healthy controls.

The clonotype originates from a man aged 55 to 69 in good health. Input material: PBMCs. The chain is built from TRBV20-1 and TRBJ2-7; 10 nucleotides agree with TRBD2. CDR3 in amino acids: CSAFGGHWTSGTYEQYF. The CDR3 DNA sequence: TGCAGTGCGTTCGGGGGACATTGGACTAGCGGAACCTACGAGCAGTACTTC.